This T cell receptor (beta chain) was captured in a study of T cells after yellow fever vaccination (dated by TCRdb to the late 2010s). About the investigation overall: Using CD3, CD45RA, CCR7 and CD95 staining, memory subsets (EM, EMRA, CM and Tscm) were sorted on a BD FACS Aria III. The SMART-Seq v4 Ultra Low Input RNA kit was used to prepare libraries from fractions with low cell numbers. To track T-cell clones before and after primary and booster YFV17D yellow fever vaccination, bulk TCR alpha and beta repertoires were sequenced longitudinally. Two healthy male donors, one aged 18 to 30 and one aged 30 to 40 years, made up the cohort. Blood samples were taken at several timepoints before and after primary and secondary immunization, and bulk PBMC replicates and cell subsets were isolated. Sorting of memory subsets took place on days 0, 15 and 45 and at 18 months after primary vaccination, as well as on days 0, 15 and 45 after the 30-year booster. Here is what the overall study found, with its caveats: The study included only two donors, which limits how far the findings can be generalized. Most clones expanded after primary vaccination were re-detected after the booster (96% of CD4 and about nine tenths of CD8), suggesting broad memory maintenance. The secondary T-cell response was weaker than the primary response but faster, peaking on day 5 instead of day 15. A small fraction of clonotypes appeared in both the CD4 and CD8 compartments, likely as a result of convergent recombination. On day 0, almost all vaccine-responding clonotypes were found to be below detection in the sorted memory subsets. Because abundant contaminating clonotypes from the bulk population could be contained in FACS-sorted repertoires, computational filtering was required.

TCR cDNA was synthesized by 5'RACE template switching, which introduced a universal primer site and unique molecular identifiers. Priming for cDNA synthesis came from both the TCR alpha and TCR beta constant segments. Library amplification used two PCR steps, and the second PCR step added sample barcodes and sequencing adapters. Sequencing of libraries was performed on Illumina HiSeq 2500 (2x100 bp) or NovaSeq (2x150 bp). On the authors' methods: MIGEC was used to demultiplex reads and collapse the reads into UMI consensus sequences, and MiXCR was used for V(D)J alignment. Vaccine-responding clonotypes were defined with edgeR using replicate PBMC samples, requiring FDR below 0.01 and a log2 fold change above 5 up to day 15. CD4 or CD8 identity was assigned to each bulk clonotype according to whether the clonotype was present at higher abundance in the sequenced CD4 repertoire or the sequenced CD8 repertoire. To estimate how each clone was distributed across memory phenotypes, clonotype frequencies in memory subsets were weighted by FACS-sorted cell numbers. The public sequencing data were trimmed at Q25 with fastp and processed into clonotypes with MiXCR by TCRdb, which kept only in-frame beta chains. Each entry merges the rows of one CDR3 protein and shows their most common DNA and genes. None of the V and J calls come from the authors' own analysis; TCRdb made them. A total of tens of thousands of distinct CDR3 sequences appear in this sample, 4.5% to 6% of them only once. The top ten clones comprise about 10% of the sample.

This clonotype was seen only a few times. There are no base qualities to consult, and no much larger clone falls within one base. The V end gives up 5 bases and the J end 4 bases, leaving 14 bases in the junction not matched to a gene. Based on the germline V gene (reference sequence), the CDR1 and CDR2 sequences are LGHDT and YNNKEL. The CDR3 holds 20 amino acids from the cysteine to the phenylalanine. The entry retains the CDR3 DNA only, 60 bases that are in frame from base 1. Reading the label with the study, this specimen's treatment or condition is: live attenuated yellow fever vaccine strain. A standard Ficoll-Paque protocol was used to isolate PBMCs from peripheral blood. RNA from sorted memory subsets was extracted with the RNeasy Micro Kit.

The input for sequencing was PBMCs, either bulk or a sorted T-cell subset (CD4+, CD8+, memory, or dextramer-sorted; not recorded which), taken 15 days after the yellow fever booster vaccination. The receptor comes from a young man who received the YFV17D yellow fever vaccine. The chain links TRBV3-1 with TRBJ2-6; 13 central nucleotides agree with TRBD2. The nucleotides read TGTGCCAGCAGCATTGGGGTCCGTACTAGCGGGAGGGAAGGGGCCAACGTCCTGACTTTC. This encodes CASSIGVRTSGREGANVLTF.